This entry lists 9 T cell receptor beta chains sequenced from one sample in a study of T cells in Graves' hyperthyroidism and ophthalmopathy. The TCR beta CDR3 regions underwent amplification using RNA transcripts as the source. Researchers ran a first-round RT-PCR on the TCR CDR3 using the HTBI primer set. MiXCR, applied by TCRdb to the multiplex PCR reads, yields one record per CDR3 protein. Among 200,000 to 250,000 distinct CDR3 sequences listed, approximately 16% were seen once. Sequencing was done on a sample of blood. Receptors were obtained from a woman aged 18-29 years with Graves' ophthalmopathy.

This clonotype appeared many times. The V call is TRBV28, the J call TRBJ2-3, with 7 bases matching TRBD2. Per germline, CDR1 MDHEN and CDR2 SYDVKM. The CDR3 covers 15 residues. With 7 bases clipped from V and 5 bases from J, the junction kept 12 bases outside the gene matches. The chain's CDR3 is CASMPRSGTGDTQYF. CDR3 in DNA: TGTGCCAGCATGCCCAGGAGCGGGACTGGAGATACGCAGTATTTT.

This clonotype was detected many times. The CDR3 DNA reads as TGTGCCAGCAGTTTACACAGGGGGCGCTCTGGGGCCAACGTCCTGACTTTC. Translating gives CASSLHRGRSGANVLTF. The V and J genes are TRBV28 and TRBJ2-6, with TRBD1 matching 9 bases. Per the germline V gene, CDR1 is MDHEN and CDR2 is SYDVKM. The CDR3 has 17 residues. Germline trimming cut 2 bases from V and 0 bases from J; bases unmatched to any gene: 2. Full variable domain (missing parts from reference TRBV28 and TRBJ2-6): DVKVTQSSRYLVKRTGEKVFLECVQDMDHENMFWYRQDPGLGLRLIYFSYDVKMKEKGDIPEGYSVSREKKERFSLILESASTNQTSMYLCASSLHRGRSGANVLTFGAGSRLTVL.

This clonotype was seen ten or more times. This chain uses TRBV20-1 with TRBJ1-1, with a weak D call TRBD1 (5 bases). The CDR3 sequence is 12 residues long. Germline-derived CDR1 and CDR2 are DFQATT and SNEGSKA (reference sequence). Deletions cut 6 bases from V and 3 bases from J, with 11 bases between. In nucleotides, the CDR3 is TGCAGTGCGGAAAGGGGTTACACTGAAGCTTTCTTT. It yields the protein CSAERGYTEAFF.

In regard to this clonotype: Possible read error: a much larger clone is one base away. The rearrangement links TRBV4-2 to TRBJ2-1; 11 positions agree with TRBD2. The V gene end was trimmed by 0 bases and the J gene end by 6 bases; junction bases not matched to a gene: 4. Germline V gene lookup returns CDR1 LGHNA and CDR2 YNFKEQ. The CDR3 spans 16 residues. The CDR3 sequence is CASSQETSGSCNEQFF. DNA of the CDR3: TGTGCCAGCAGCCAAGAAACTAGCGGGAGTTGCAATGAGCAGTTCTTC.

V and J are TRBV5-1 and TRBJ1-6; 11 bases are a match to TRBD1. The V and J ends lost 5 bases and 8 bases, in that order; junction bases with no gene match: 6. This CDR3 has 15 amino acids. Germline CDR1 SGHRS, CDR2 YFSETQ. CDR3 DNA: TGCGCCAGCAGTGGGGACAGGGGGTCGTATTCACCCCTCCACTTT. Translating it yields CASSGDRGSYSPLHF.

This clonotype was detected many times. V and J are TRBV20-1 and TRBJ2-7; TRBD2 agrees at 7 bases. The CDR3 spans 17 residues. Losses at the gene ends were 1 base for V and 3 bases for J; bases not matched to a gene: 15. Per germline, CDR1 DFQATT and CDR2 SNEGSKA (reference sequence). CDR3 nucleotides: TGCAGTGCTAGAGGAGGGGATGGAGCGGGACTTAGCTACGAGCAGTACTTC. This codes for CSARGGDGAGLSYEQYF.

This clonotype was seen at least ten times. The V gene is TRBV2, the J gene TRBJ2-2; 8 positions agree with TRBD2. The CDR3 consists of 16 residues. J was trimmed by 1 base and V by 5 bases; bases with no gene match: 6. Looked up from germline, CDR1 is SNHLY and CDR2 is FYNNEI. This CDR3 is CASSLLAARNTGELFF. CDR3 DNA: TGTGCCAGCAGTCTACTAGCGGCCAGGAACACCGGGGAGCTGTTTTTT.

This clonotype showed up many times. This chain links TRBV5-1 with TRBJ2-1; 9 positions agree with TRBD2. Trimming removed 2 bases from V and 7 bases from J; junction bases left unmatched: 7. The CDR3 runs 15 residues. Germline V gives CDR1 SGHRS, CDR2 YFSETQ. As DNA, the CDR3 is TGCGCCAGCAGCTTCAAAGCGGGGGGCCAAAATGAGCAGTTCTTC. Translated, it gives CASSFKAGGQNEQFF.

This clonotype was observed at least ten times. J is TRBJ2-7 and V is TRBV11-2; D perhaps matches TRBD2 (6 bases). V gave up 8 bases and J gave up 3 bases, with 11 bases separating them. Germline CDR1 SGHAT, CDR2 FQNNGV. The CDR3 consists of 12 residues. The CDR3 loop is CASRWGDYEQYF. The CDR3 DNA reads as TGTGCCAGCCGGTGGGGGGACTACGAGCAGTACTTC. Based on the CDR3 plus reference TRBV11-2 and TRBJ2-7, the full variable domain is EAGVAQSPRYKIIEKRQSVAFWCNPISGHATLYWYQQILGQGPKLLIQFQNNGVVDDSQLPKDRFSAERLKGVDSTLKIQPAKLEDSAVYLCASRWGDYEQYFGPGTRLTVT.